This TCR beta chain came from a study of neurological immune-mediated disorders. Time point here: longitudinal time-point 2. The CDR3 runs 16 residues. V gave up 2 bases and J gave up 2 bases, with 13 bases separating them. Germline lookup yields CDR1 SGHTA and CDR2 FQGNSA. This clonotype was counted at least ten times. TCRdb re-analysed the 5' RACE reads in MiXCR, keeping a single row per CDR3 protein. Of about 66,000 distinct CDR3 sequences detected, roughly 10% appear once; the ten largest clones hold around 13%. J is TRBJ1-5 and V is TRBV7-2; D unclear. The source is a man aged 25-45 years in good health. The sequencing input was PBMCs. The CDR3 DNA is TGTGCCAGCAGCTTATGGACCGAGGGTGGCAATCAGCCCCAGCATTTT. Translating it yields CASSLWTEGGNQPQHF.